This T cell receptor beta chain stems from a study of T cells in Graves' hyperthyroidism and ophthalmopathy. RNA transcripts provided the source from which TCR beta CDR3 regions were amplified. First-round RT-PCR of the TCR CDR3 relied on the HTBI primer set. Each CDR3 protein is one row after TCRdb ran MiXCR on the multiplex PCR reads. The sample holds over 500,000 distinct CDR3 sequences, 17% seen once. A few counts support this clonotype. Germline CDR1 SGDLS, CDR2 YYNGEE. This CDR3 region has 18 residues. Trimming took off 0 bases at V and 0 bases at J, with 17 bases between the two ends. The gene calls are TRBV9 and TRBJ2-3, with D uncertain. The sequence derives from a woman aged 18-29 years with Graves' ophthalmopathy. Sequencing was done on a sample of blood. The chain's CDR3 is CASSVEPISGLSTDTQYF. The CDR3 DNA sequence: TGTGCCAGCAGCGTAGAGCCCATCTCGGGCCTTAGCACAGATACGCAGTATTTT.